The TCR beta chain under discussion was sequenced for a study of blood T cell repertoires in COVID-19. Looking at the study overall: The samples span acute and convalescent COVID-19 from the United States, Italy and Spain.

How the authors handled the data: Reference gene primer amplification yielded estimated nucleated cell counts. Produced via immunoSEQ multiplex PCR; TCRdb's table is partial and in-frame only. For V, J and clone size, that table is used; D and trimming come from the DNA. The repertoire holds around 300,000 clones, approximately 85% seen once, with roughly 7% in the top ten. Germline CDR1 and CDR2: SNHLY and FYNNEI. CDR3 length: 14 amino acids. V gave up 7 bases and J gave up 0 bases, with 13 bases separating them. Sequenced input: peripheral blood. This receptor was taken from a human donor in a cohort sampled during active COVID-19. The V and J genes are TRBV2 and TRBJ2-7; the D gene is possibly TRBD1 (5 bases). In DNA form, the CDR3 reads TGTGCCAGCATTGCACAGGTGAGCTCCTACGAGCAGTACTTC. It specifies CASIAQVSSYEQYF. The complete variable domain, with remaining parts taken from reference TRBV2 and TRBJ2-7, reads EPEVTQTPSHQVTQMGQEVILRCVPISNHLYFYWYRQILGQKVEFLVSFYNNEISEKSEIFDDQFSVERPDGSNFTLKIRSTKLEDSAMYFCASIAQVSSYEQYFGPGTRLTVT.